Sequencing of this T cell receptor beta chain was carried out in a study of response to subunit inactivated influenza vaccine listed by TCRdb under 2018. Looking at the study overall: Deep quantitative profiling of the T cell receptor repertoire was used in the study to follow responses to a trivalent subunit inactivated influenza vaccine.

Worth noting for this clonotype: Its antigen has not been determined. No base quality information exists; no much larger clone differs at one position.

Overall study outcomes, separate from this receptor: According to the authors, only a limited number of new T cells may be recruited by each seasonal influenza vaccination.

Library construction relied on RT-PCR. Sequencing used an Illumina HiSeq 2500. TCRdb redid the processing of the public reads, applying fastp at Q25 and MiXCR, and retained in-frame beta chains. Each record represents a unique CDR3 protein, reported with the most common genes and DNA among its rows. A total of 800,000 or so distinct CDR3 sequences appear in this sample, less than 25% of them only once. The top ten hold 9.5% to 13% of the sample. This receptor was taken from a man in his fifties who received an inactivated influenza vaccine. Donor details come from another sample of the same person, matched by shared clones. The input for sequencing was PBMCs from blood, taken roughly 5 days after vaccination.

The DNA sequence is TGTGCCAGCAGCCCGGGTGGGACAGTGGCCGGAAACACCATATATTTT. Protein translation: CASSPGGTVAGNTIYF. The V and J genes are TRBV5-6 and TRBJ1-3; 7 junctional bases match TRBD1. There are 16 amino acids in the CDR3, from cysteine to phenylalanine inclusive. Just the 48-base CDR3 DNA is kept, in frame starting at base 1. V has 4 bases trimmed and J has 4 bases trimmed; junction bases matching no gene number 11. CDR1 and CDR2 (SGHDT, YYEEEE) derive from the germline V gene.